What follows describes a single T cell receptor (beta chain). The antigen is not known. Germline V gene lookup returns CDR1 MGHRA and CDR2 YSYEKL. V gave up 3 bases and J gave up 2 bases; unmatched junction bases: 3. CDR3 length: 15 amino acids. The sample is drawn from a study of T cell responses to AZD1222 COVID-19 vaccine. Points from the study as a whole: Most donors were white British and more were female, and clonal diversity was possibly underestimated. Across spike, vaccine-associated CD4 TCRs were found, dominant at 160-218 and 743-854. Unmutated variant regions are reportedly targeted by nearly half of spike-specific TCRs.

Sequencing used immunoSEQ multiplex PCR; TCRdb keeps in-frame clones, though not all of them. The table has approximately 170,000 clones, around 87% seen once. This clonotype was sampled from an adult in good health. The sample in question was peripheral blood, obtained on day 0 of AZD1222 vaccination. This chain uses TRBV4-1 with TRBJ1-5; TRBD1 agrees at 8 bases. The CDR3, as DNA: TGCGCCAGCAGCCAGATGGACAGGGGCAATCAGCCCCAGCATTTT. Translated, it gives CASSQMDRGNQPQHF.